These T cell receptor beta chains were read from a single sample in a study of T cell repertoires in cytomegalovirus infection. TCRdb fed the reads into MiXCR, producing one record per CDR3 protein. Of roughly 230,000 distinct CDR3 sequences listed, 9% to 15% are singletons. Sequencing was done on a sample of PBMCs. These receptor sequences come from a human donor in good health (CMV status not recorded). Some clones in this sample may be carry-over from other donors' samples. Both conserved end residues are part of each CDR3. The D gene is left open where the match is weak. Size is omitted from some rows. Given values are once, few, many or a class for expanded clones.

NA | NA | TRBJ2-7 | TRBV20-1 | CSASPGTVSYEQYF | TGCAGTGCCAGTCCCGGGACCGTATCCTACGAGCAGTACTTC
NA | NA | TRBJ1-1 | TRBV7-2 | CASSRGTKAFF | TGTGCCAGCAGCCGTGGGACAAAAGCTTTCTTT
NA | NA | TRBJ2-1 | TRBV14 | CASSHTGGQFF | TGTGCCAGCAGCCATACCGGAGGACAGTTCTTC
NA | NA | TRBJ2-7 | TRBV19 | CASSMGGQTYEQYF | TGTGCCAGTAGTATGGGGGGACAGACCTACGAGCAGTACTTC
NA | many | TRBJ1-6 | TRBV12-3/TRBV12-4 | CASSFRLFGSPLHF | TGTGCCAGCAGTTTCAGACTGTTTGGATCACCCCTCCACTTT
NA | many | TRBJ1-1 | TRBV6-2/TRBV6-3 | CASSLYRQGGTEAFF | TGTGCCAGCAGTCTATACCGGCAGGGAGGGACTGAAGCTTTCTTT
NA | many | TRBJ2-3 | TRBV7-2 | CASSLREGDTQYF | TGTGCCAGCAGCTTACGTGAGGGGGATACGCAGTATTTT
TRBD1 | many | TRBJ2-3 | TRBV4-3 | CASSQEWTGVGTTDTQYF | TGCGCCAGCAGCCAAGAATGGACAGGGGTGGGTACCACAGATACGCAGTATTTT
NA | many | TRBJ2-5 | TRBV5-1 | CASSLAQDGQETQYF | TGCGCCAGCAGCTTGGCCCAGGACGGCCAAGAGACCCAGTACTTC
TRBD2 | NA | TRBJ2-5 | TRBV2 | CASKERGGETQYF | TGTGCCAGCAAGGAGCGGGGAGGGGAGACCCAGTACTTC
NA | many | TRBJ1-2 | TRBV7-2 | CASSSMDKAPNGYTF | TGTGCCAGCAGCTCAATGGACAAGGCCCCTAATGGCTACACCTTC
NA | many | TRBJ2-3 | TRBV2 | CASNGVGTDTQYF | TGTGCCAGCAATGGGGTTGGGACAGATACGCAGTATTTT
NA | NA | TRBJ1-2 | TRBV28 | CASSFTNYGYTF | TGTGCCAGCAGTTTTACTAACTATGGCTACACCTTC
TRBD2 | few | TRBJ2-1 | TRBV15 | CATSRGRTSVEQFF | TGTGCCACCAGCAGAGGCCGGACTAGCGTTGAGCAGTTCTTC
NA | many | TRBJ1-1 | TRBV7-2 | CASSSLGITEAFF | TGTGCCAGCAGCTCCCTGGGAATCACTGAAGCTTTCTTT
NA | NA | TRBJ2-7 | TRBV28 | CASKEGANYEQYF | TGTGCCAGCAAGGAGGGAGCCAACTACGAGCAGTACTTC
TRBD2 | NA | TRBJ2-1 | TRBV25-1 | CASRDSSGSYNEQFF | TGTGCCAGCAGAGACTCTAGCGGGTCCTACAATGAGCAGTTCTTC
NA | few | TRBJ1-1 | TRBV6-2/TRBV6-3 | CASIQGTDAFF | TGTGCCAGCATCCAGGGGACTGACGCTTTCTTT
NA | NA | TRBJ2-1 | TRBV29-1 | CSVAPGGGSYNEQFF | TGCAGCGTTGCCCCCGGCGGAGGATCGTACAATGAGCAGTTCTTC
TRBD1 | NA | TRBJ1-1 | TRBV7-4 | CASSPRQGVQNTEAFF | TGTGCCAGCAGCCCAAGACAGGGGGTGCAGAACACTGAAGCTTTCTTT
NA | NA | TRBJ2-1 | TRBV28 | CASSANQGNEQFF | TGTGCCAGCAGCGCAAACCAGGGGAATGAGCAGTTCTTC
NA | many | TRBJ1-1 | TRBV7-2 | CASSLEPGMTEAFF | TGTGCCAGCAGCTTAGAACCGGGGATGACTGAAGCTTTCTTT
NA | many | TRBJ1-5 | TRBV7-2 | CASSLASGENQPQHF | TGTGCCAGCAGCTTAGCGTCAGGGGAGAATCAGCCCCAGCATTTT
NA | many | TRBJ2-1 | TRBV5-6 | CASSPVRGRSYNEQFF | TGTGCCAGCAGCCCGGTGAGGGGAAGGTCCTACAATGAGCAGTTCTTC
TRBD2 | few | TRBJ2-7 | TRBV2 | CASSEGPSGLYYEQYF | TGTGCCAGCAGTGAAGGGCCTAGCGGACTTTACTACGAGCAGTACTTC
NA | NA | TRBJ2-5 | TRBV20-1 | CSARGKDRFQETQYF | TGCAGTGCTAGAGGCAAAGACAGGTTCCAAGAGACCCAGTACTTC
TRBD2 | many | TRBJ2-1 | TRBV7-2 | CASSLIGGGTSGYNEQFF | TGTGCCAGCAGCTTAATCGGAGGGGGGACTAGCGGGTACAATGAGCAGTTCTTC
TRBD1 | many | TRBJ2-1 | TRBV7-9 | CASRGTGGSYNEQFF | TGTGCCAGCAGGGGGACAGGGGGTTCCTACAATGAGCAGTTCTTC
NA | many | TRBJ2-2 | TRBV7-8 | CASSFGAPGELFF | TGTGCCAGCAGCTTCGGCGCGCCCGGGGAGCTGTTTTTT
NA | many | TRBJ2-2 | TRBV25-1 | CASSARGNTGELFF | TGTGCCAGCAGTGCCAGGGGGAACACCGGGGAGCTGTTTTTT
NA | NA | TRBJ1-6 | TRBV28 | CASKPPRGHNSPLQF | TGTGCCAGCAAGCCACCCAGGGGACATAATTCACCCCTCCAATTT
NA | NA | TRBJ2-2 | TRBV2 | CASRGKDVGFGELFF | TGTGCCAGCAGGGGAAAGGATGTAGGATTCGGGGAGCTGTTTTTT
TRBD1 | NA | TRBJ1-2 | TRBV14 | CASSQLLGQGSYTF | TGTGCCAGCAGCCAACTCCTCGGACAGGGAAGCTACACCTTC
NA | NA | TRBJ2-7 | TRBV28 | CASSFNPSEQYF | TGTGCCAGCAGTTTCAACCCGAGCGAGCAGTACTTC
NA | many | TRBJ1-2 | TRBV11-2 | CASTPGPTANYGYTF | TGTGCCAGCACCCCAGGTCCGACAGCTAACTATGGCTACACCTTC
TRBD2 | few | TRBJ2-1 | TRBV9 | CASSVASGRGEQFF | TGTGCCAGCAGCGTCGCTAGCGGGAGAGGGGAGCAGTTCTTC
NA | many | TRBJ2-1 | TRBV12-3/TRBV12-4 | CASSLGPGQSRSYNEQFF | TGTGCCAGCAGTTTAGGCCCCGGACAGAGTCGCTCCTACAATGAGCAGTTCTTC
NA | many | TRBJ2-1 | TRBV3-1 | CASSQGAASDEQFF | TGTGCCAGCAGCCAAGGTGCAGCTAGCGATGAGCAGTTCTTC
NA | NA | TRBJ2-2 | TRBV4-1 | CASSQDLGEDTGELFF | TGCGCCAGCAGCCAAGATTTGGGGGAGGACACCGGGGAGCTGTTTTTT
NA | few | TRBJ2-5 | TRBV29-1 | CSVQPQGGETQYF | TGCAGCGTTCAACCCCAGGGGGGAGAGACCCAGTACTTC
NA | once | TRBJ1-5 | TRBV6-2/TRBV6-3 | CASSRPGNEQPQHF | TGTGCCAGCAGTCGTCCGGGAAACGAGCAGCCCCAGCATTTT
NA | few | TRBJ1-6 | TRBV4-3 | CASSQGGFGSPLHF | TGCGCCAGCAGCCAAGGAGGGTTCGGATCACCCCTCCACTTT
NA | NA | TRBJ1-6 | TRBV2 | CASIPLGVASSPLHF | TGTGCCAGCATCCCCTTGGGGGTGGCGAGTTCACCCCTCCACTTT
TRBD2 | many | TRBJ2-7 | TRBV11-1 | CASSPPGLAGLSYEQYF | TGTGCCAGCAGCCCGCCTGGACTAGCGGGCCTCTCCTACGAGCAGTACTTC